This T cell receptor (beta chain) was observed in a study of shared clonotypes between healthy human individuals. Study as a whole: Researchers drew samples from a couple of women and a few men aged 18 to 49. Study-wide results and caveats: Clonotypes that were shared across a handful of donors made up around 5% of naive CD4 clonotypes.

Splitting of each subset's genomic DNA was done evenly across several immunoSEQ plates. The method was immunoSEQ multiplex PCR; TCRdb's version includes in-frame clones alone and lacks a portion of them. Of about 2,200,000 clones listed, around 93% are singletons. A word on this clone: Its antigen remains unknown.

Naive CD8 cells were CD45RO-negative, positively selected for CCR7, excluding terminally differentiated effector memory CD45RA+ cells. CDR1 and CDR2 (germline): SEHNR, FQNEAQ (reference sequence). The V and J ends lost 4 bases and 0 bases respectively, with 16 bases between them. CDR3 length: 16 residues. The receptor's source is a man aged 18 to 30 in good health. Some clones in this sample may be carry-over from other donors' samples. Sequencing used naive CD8+ T cells from PBMCs. The J gene is TRBJ2-7, the V gene TRBV7-9; unclear D gene. The CDR3 loop reads CASSYEESLSSYEQYF. As DNA, the CDR3 is TGTGCCAGCAGCTACGAGGAGTCACTTAGCTCCTACGAGCAGTACTTC.